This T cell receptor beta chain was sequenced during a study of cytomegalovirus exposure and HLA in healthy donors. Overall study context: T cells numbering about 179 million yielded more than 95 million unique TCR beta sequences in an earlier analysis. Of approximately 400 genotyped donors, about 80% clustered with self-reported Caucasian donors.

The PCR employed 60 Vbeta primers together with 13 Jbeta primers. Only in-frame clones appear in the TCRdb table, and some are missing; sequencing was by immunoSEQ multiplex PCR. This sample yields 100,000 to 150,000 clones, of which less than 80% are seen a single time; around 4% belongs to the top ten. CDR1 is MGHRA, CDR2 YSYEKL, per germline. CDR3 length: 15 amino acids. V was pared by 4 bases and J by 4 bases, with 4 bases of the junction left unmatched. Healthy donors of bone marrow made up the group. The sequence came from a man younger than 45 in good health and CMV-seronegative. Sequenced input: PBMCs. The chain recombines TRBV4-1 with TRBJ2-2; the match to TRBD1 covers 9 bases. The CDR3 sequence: CASSLDRGTTGELFF. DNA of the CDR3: TGCGCCAGCAGCCTAGACAGGGGGACCACCGGGGAGCTGTTTTTT.